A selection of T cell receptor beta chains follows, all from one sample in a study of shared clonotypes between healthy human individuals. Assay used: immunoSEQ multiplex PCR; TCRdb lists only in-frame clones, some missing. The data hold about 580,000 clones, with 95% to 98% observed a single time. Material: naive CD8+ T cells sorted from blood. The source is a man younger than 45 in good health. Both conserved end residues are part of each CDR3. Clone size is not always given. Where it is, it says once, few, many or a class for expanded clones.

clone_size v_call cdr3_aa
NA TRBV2 CASGRVTLVNYGYTF
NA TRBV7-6 CASSPGQISGNTIYF
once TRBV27 CASSDGLNYGYTF
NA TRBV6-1 CASSERGRSYEQYF
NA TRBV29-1 CSVNSIGEYEQYF
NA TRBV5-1 CASSPGRGRGISTDTQYF
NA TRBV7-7 CASSLGTRYTDTQYF
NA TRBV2 CASSEGPQTAGGLEQFF
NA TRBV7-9 CASSSRGGGYEQYF
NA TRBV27 CASRVLAGGSEQYF
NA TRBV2 CASRGDRDSNQPQHF
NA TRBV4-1 CASSQVRISYEQYF
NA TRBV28 CASSLYTQGPDTQYF
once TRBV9 CASRLRQGDTGELFF
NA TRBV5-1 CASSLTPSDILGNQPQHF
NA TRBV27 CASSLRGIYEQYF
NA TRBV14 CASSHPGTRGYEQYF
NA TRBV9 CASSTGQGSNQPQHF
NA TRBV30 CAWTAGTGSDEQYF
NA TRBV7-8 CASSLEGGQVNEKLFF
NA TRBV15 CATLATRYNEQFF
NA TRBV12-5 CASGKFSGQGTTNYGYTF